This T cell receptor beta chain comes out of a study of blood T cell repertoires in COVID-19 (dated by TCRdb to 2018 to 2021). Study-wide context: Collaborator samples came from the United States, Italy and Spain and covered acute and convalescent phases of COVID-19. The prospective study material was composed of cDNA or gDNA derived from T cells, B-cell-depleted T cells, or PBMCs. Deeply sampled blood TCRbeta repertoires from subjects exposed to, actively infected with, or recovered from COVID-19 were included in the dataset. The repertoires were released in a freely available public database meant as a resource for research on the immune response to SARS-CoV-2. Samples came from the ongoing ImmuneRACE study (first 160 participants) plus 1,254 subjects from 6 global collaborators. The sample metadata nearly always contained a de-identified subject ID, COVID-19 status, age in years and sex. HLA class I and class II types, where available, came from metadata supplied by the sample provider rather than from assay-based typing.

TCRbeta CDR3 regions were amplified from genomic DNA using the immunoSEQ Assay, a bias-controlled multiplex PCR. The authors' pipeline ran thus. The number of nucleated cells in each sample was estimated from the amplification of reference gene primers within the assay. To quantify the absolute abundance of each unique TCRbeta CDR3 rearrangement, sequence reads were collapsed and filtered. For each sample, productive Simpson clonality was calculated as the square root of Simpson's diversity index over productive rearrangements. The immuneACCESS repertoire file appears here via TCRdb, limited to in-frame rearrangements. These files lack a portion of the clones; in checked studies, under half of the deficit traces to unresolved V genes, and the cause of the others is not known. Clone size and the V and J calls come from that table; the DNA yielded D and trimming. The sample table lists 200,000 or so clones, nearly 90% of them with a count of one. The top ten hold 10% to 14% of the sample.

This clone was detected only a few times. Its antigen is not yet known. Within one base of it there is no much larger clone, and no base qualities were kept. The investigation overall reported the following: How much clinical and demographic metadata was included differed by source and by participant, and the metadata was provided uncurated.

Via the germline V gene (reference sequence), CDR1 is LNHNV and CDR2 YYDKDF. Including the terminal cysteine and phenylalanine, the CDR3 comprises 14 residues. The only DNA kept is the CDR3, 42 bases in frame from the first base. V and J are truncated by 5 bases and 2 bases respectively, leaving an intervening sequence of 10 bases. Participants in the prospective study were enrolled through a virtual design, were aged roughly 18 to 100 years, and lived in about two dozen United States geographic areas. In the prospective study, cohorts were assigned on the basis of participant-reported clinical history obtained from a screening survey and a study questionnaire. Recovered participants in ImmuneRACE Cohort 3 were defined as having two consecutive negative NP/OP PCR tests, clearance from a healthcare professional, or resolution of symptoms. Mobile phlebotomists in the prospective study collected whole blood, serum and a nasopharyngeal or oropharyngeal swab from every participant. Prospective study participants could optionally give additional blood draws and questionnaires over an approximately 2-month period. Blood samples from the prospective study were shipped frozen or at room temperature prior to DNA extraction.

This chain is built from TRBV15 and TRBJ1-5; tentative D gene TRBD1, with 5 bases matching. Material for sequencing was PBMCs or T cells enriched from blood (not recorded which). The origin of this receptor is a man aged 25-45 years who had recovered from COVID-19. The CDR3 corresponds to CATSGGGGNQPQHF. In nucleotide form, the sequence is TGTGCCACCAGCGGCGGGGGGGGCAATCAGCCCCAGCATTTT.